The clone carrying this T cell receptor (beta chain) was counted a few times. This sample includes further DNA sequences coding for the same CDR3. This CDR3 has 14 amino acids. CDR1 and CDR2 (germline): SGHRS, YFSETQ. V lost 4 bases, J lost 6 bases, and 11 bases lay in between. Profiled with immunoSEQ multiplex PCR; TCRdb holds only in-frame clones, not every one. The sample has about 1 million clones, around 74% seen once. This record comes from a study of shared clonotypes between healthy human individuals. V and J are TRBV5-1 and TRBJ1-6, with a weak D call TRBD1 (5 bases). Sequencing input: memory CD4+ T cells sorted from blood. Indicated subset: CD45RA-negative fraction. This receptor was obtained from a man aged 18 to 30 in good health. CDR3 coding DNA: TGCGCCAGCAGCCTAGACAGAGTTAATTCACCCCTCCACTTT. This encodes CASSLDRVNSPLHF.